Shown below are 27 T cell receptor beta chains from a single sample sequenced in a study of T cells in Graves' hyperthyroidism and ophthalmopathy (dated by TCRdb to between 2018 and 2020). Library prep was done by multiplex PCR. The listed sequencing device is Illumina HiSeq 2000. The TCR beta CDR3 regions were amplified from RNA transcripts. For the first round of RT-PCR on the TCR CDR3, the HTBI primer set was used together with the Qiagen OneStep RT-PCR kit. TCRdb reran the public reads through fastp at Q25 and MiXCR, keeping productive beta chains. Each CDR3 protein appears once, grouped with its most common genes and DNA. The sample table lists about 360,000 distinct CDR3 sequences, more than 15% of them with a count of one. The ten largest make up roughly 25% of the sample. Sequencing was done on a sample of blood. The receptors come from a woman younger than 30 with Graves' hyperthyroidism that later progressed to Graves' ophthalmopathy.

The chain joins TRBV4-1 to TRBJ2-7; 7 nucleotides agree with TRBD1. J was trimmed by 0 bases and V by 0 bases; bases with no gene match: 2. The germline V gene has CDR1 MGHRA and CDR2 YSYEKL. The CDR3 runs to 15 residues. Here the CDR3 DNA reads TGCGCCAGCAGCCAAGAATCAGGGGGCTCCTACGAGCAGTACTTC. Translation gives CASSQESGGSYEQYF.

This clonotype appeared a few times. CDR3 region: CASRLAGVLYEQYF. Here the CDR3 DNA reads TGTGCCAGCAGGCTAGCGGGAGTGCTCTACGAGCAGTACTTC. The chain combines TRBV6-1 with TRBJ2-7, with 10 positions matching TRBD2. The CDR3 spans 14 residues. The trim removed 6 bases at V and 3 bases at J, leaving 5 bases unmatched. From germline, CDR1 is MNHNS and CDR2 SASEGT.

This clonotype has a count of ten or more. The rearrangement links TRBV27 to TRBJ1-1; no reliable D call. This CDR3 is built from 14 residues. V was trimmed by 5 bases and J by 1 base, leaving 11 bases between them. Germline loops: CDR1 MNHEY, CDR2 SMNVEV (reference sequence). CDR3 sequence: CASSPRIWNTEAFF. The CDR3 region has the DNA TGTGCCAGCAGTCCCAGGATCTGGAACACTGAAGCTTTCTTT.

This clonotype was counted a few times. The V call is TRBV9, the J call TRBJ2-1; no definite D call. This CDR3 has 14 amino acids. The V end lost 3 bases, the J end lost 3 bases, and 10 bases lay between the germline ends. Germline CDR1 SGDLS, CDR2 YYNGEE. CDR3 nucleotide sequence: TGTGCCAGCAGCGACGCTACTAACTACAATGAGCAGTTCTTC. It yields the protein CASSDATNYNEQFF. Full variable domain (rest looked up from reference TRBV9 and TRBJ2-1): DSGVTQTPKHLITATGQRVTLRCSPRSGDLSVYWYQQSLDQGLQFLIQYYNGEERAKGNILERFSAQQFPDLHSELNLSSLELGDSALYFCASSDATNYNEQFFGPGTRLTVL.

This clonotype was recorded at least ten times. The chain combines TRBV28 with TRBJ1-1; weak D call: TRBD1 (5 bases). Trimming removed 1 base from V and 7 bases from J, with 19 bases in between. The CDR3 sequence is 16 residues long. Germline V gene data show CDR1 as MDHEN and CDR2 as SYDVKM. The CDR3 is CASSLLAGRRGGEAFF. DNA for the CDR3: TGTGCCAGCAGTTTATTAGCGGGGCGCCGAGGCGGTGAAGCTTTCTTT.

The table lists this clonotype with many counts. V gene TRBV27 combines with J gene TRBJ2-2; the match to TRBD2 covers 8 bases. The CDR3 extends over 17 amino acids. Germline CDR1 MNHEY, CDR2 SMNVEV (reference sequence). V shed 2 bases and J 7 bases; nucleotides not matched to a gene: 12. In DNA form, the CDR3 reads TGTGCCAGCAGTTTAATTTGGGGACTAGAGGCGGGCGGGGAGCTGTTTTTT. This encodes CASSLIWGLEAGGELFF.

The chain carries TRBV18 and TRBJ2-3, with 11 bases lining up with TRBD2. Germline CDR1 and CDR2: KGHSH and LQKENI. The CDR3 is made up of 17 amino acids. Germline trimming cut 3 bases from V and 2 bases from J; bases unmatched to any gene: 7. The CDR3 loop reads CASSPTIAGGTTDTQYF. CDR3 bases: TGTGCCAGCTCACCTACCATAGCGGGAGGGACCACAGATACGCAGTATTTT.

Note on this clonotype: Just one base apart from a much larger clone, this may be a read error. The chain carries TRBV7-2 and TRBJ2-3; D remains ambiguous. The ends were cut back, 3 bases at V and 2 bases at J, with 12 bases in the middle. This CDR3 comprises 15 residues. Looked up from germline, CDR1 is SGHTA and CDR2 is FQGNSA. The CDR3 sequence: CASSFAAANTDTQYF. For the CDR3, the DNA is TGTGCCAGCAGCTTTGCGGCTGCTAACACAGATACGCAGTATTTT.

At least ten counts were recorded for this clonotype. This chain links TRBV28 with TRBJ1-3; TRBD1 is a possible D gene (5 bases). CDR1 is MDHEN, CDR2 SYDVKM, per germline. The CDR3 has 15 residues. Deletions cut 6 bases from V and 1 base from J, with 13 bases between. DNA for the CDR3: TGTGCCAGCAGCGTCTACAGGATTTCTGGAAACACCATATATTTT. Amino acid sequence: CASSVYRISGNTIYF. Full variable domain (rest looked up from reference TRBV28 and TRBJ1-3): DVKVTQSSRYLVKRTGEKVFLECVQDMDHENMFWYRQDPGLGLRLIYFSYDVKMKEKGDIPEGYSVSREKKERFSLILESASTNQTSMYLCASSVYRISGNTIYFGEGSWLTVV.

This clonotype has at least ten counts. The CDR3 region has the DNA TGTGCCAGCAGCCCGGGACAGGGGGCCAATGAGCAGTTCTTC. The encoded protein is CASSPGQGANEQFF. J is TRBJ2-1 and V is TRBV7-9, with 12 nucleotides matching TRBD1. V lost 5 bases and J lost 6; bases outside the gene matches: 2. The CDR3 runs to 14 residues. CDR1 is SEHNR, CDR2 FQNEAQ, per germline (reference sequence).

This clonotype was detected many times. The rearrangement links TRBV7-8 to TRBJ2-5; 7 nucleotides match TRBD2. Germline V gives CDR1 SGHVS, CDR2 FQNEAQ. The junction had 9 bases not matched to a gene; V was cut back by 0 bases and J by 2 bases. This CDR3 spans 17 amino acids. CDR3 residues: CASSLAPEGGGQETQYF. DNA of the CDR3: TGTGCCAGCAGCTTAGCCCCAGAGGGCGGGGGTCAAGAGACCCAGTACTTC.

About this clonotype: Just one base apart from a much larger clone, this may be a read error. The genes are TRBV7-9 and TRBJ1-1, with 8 bases aligning to TRBD1. CDR3 length: 14 residues. The V segment lost 2 bases and the J segment 10 bases; nucleotides outside the gene matches: 9. CDR1 is SEHNR and CDR2 is FQNEAQ in the germline V gene (reference sequence). CDR3 residues: CASSLPGGGGLAFF. Here the CDR3 DNA reads TGTGCCAGCAGCTTACCAGGGGGCGGAGGGTTAGCTTTCTTT.

This clonotype occurred many times. The chain joins TRBV24-1 to TRBJ1-5, with D unresolved. The CDR3 is 13 amino acids. Looked up from germline, CDR1 is KGHDR and CDR2 is SFDVKD. With 7 bases removed from V and 0 bases from J, the gap between germline ends came to 6 bases. This chain's CDR3 is CATSDRSNQPQHF. The CDR3 DNA sequence: TGTGCCACCAGCGACCGTAGCAATCAGCCCCAGCATTTT.

The V gene is TRBV13, the J gene TRBJ2-1; no firm D call. The CDR3 extends over 17 amino acids. V was trimmed by 0 bases and J by 0 bases, leaving 12 bases between them. Germline CDR1 PRHDT, CDR2 FYEKMQ (reference sequence). The CDR3 loop is CASSLGRRRTSYNEQFF. CDR3 nucleotides: TGTGCCAGCAGCTTAGGGAGACGGCGGACCTCCTACAATGAGCAGTTCTTC.

This clonotype was observed at least ten times. The chain has TRBV7-2 and TRBJ2-7; D is unresolved. The germline CDR1 and CDR2 sequences are SGHTA and FQGNSA. Trimming took 1 base from V and 2 from J, leaving 15 bases between them. CDR3 length: 16 amino acids. CDR3 bases: TGTGCCAGCAGCTTAGGTTCTTGGGTGTCGGCCTACGAGCAGTACTTC. It specifies CASSLGSWVSAYEQYF.

There are many counts of this clonotype. The chain couples TRBV7-9 to TRBJ2-3; no firm D call. The CDR3 covers 15 residues. CDR1 and CDR2 (germline): SEHNR, FQNEAQ (reference sequence). Trimming stripped 1 base from V and 3 bases from J, with 11 bases between. The DNA for the CDR3 is TGTGCCAGCAGCTTAGTGCTGGGTCCGACAGATACGCAGTATTTT. Translated, it gives CASSLVLGPTDTQYF. Full variable domain (missing parts from reference TRBV7-9 and TRBJ2-3): DTGVSQNPRHKITKRGQNVTFRCDPISEHNRLYWYRQTLGQGPEFLTYFQNEAQLEKSRLLSDRFSAERPKGSFSTLEIQRTEQGDSAMYLCASSLVLGPTDTQYFGPGTRLTVL.

At least ten counts were recorded for this clonotype. The chain links TRBV6-1 to TRBJ1-5, with 9 bases that match TRBD1. The CDR3 runs 15 residues. Germline V gives CDR1 MNHNS, CDR2 SASEGT. J lost 1 base, V lost 6 bases, and 4 bases had no gene match. In DNA, the CDR3 is TGTGCCAGCAGGAACGGACAGGGGAGCAATCAGCCCCAGCATTTT. Its translation: CASRNGQGSNQPQHF.

This clonotype was detected many times. J is TRBJ2-7 and V is TRBV7-9, with 7 bases lining up with TRBD2. CDR1 is SEHNR, CDR2 FQNEAQ, per germline (reference sequence). This CDR3 region has 15 residues. V trimming: 2 bases; J trimming: 2 bases; junction bases outside the gene matches: 6. Here the CDR3 reads CASSLSSGGAYEQYF. Here the CDR3 DNA reads TGTGCCAGCAGCTTATCTAGCGGAGGGGCCTACGAGCAGTACTTC. Filled out from reference TRBV7-9 and TRBJ2-7, the complete variable domain reads DTGVSQNPRHKITKRGQNVTFRCDPISEHNRLYWYRQTLGQGPEFLTYFQNEAQLEKSRLLSDRFSAERPKGSFSTLEIQRTEQGDSAMYLCASSLSSGGAYEQYFGPGTRLTVT.

This chain links TRBV4-1 with TRBJ2-7, with D possibly TRBD1 on 6 matching bases. Germline values: CDR1 MGHRA, CDR2 YSYEKL. Deletions cut 1 base from V and 0 bases from J, with 10 bases between. The CDR3 is made up of 15 amino acids. Written as DNA, the CDR3 is TGCGCCAGCAGCCAAGTGTGGACAGACTCCTACGAGCAGTACTTC. Residues: CASSQVWTDSYEQYF.

At least ten counts were recorded for this clonotype. V is TRBV27 and J is TRBJ2-2; TRBD2 matches at 11 bases. Germline V gives CDR1 MNHEY, CDR2 SMNVEV (reference sequence). The CDR3 has 14 residues. V lost 9 bases to trimming and J lost 6 bases; unmatched junction nucleotides: 6. The CDR3 spells CARLAGEVAGELFF. In DNA, the CDR3 is TGTGCCAGACTAGCGGGAGAGGTCGCCGGGGAGCTGTTTTTT.

In this sample, this clonotype turned up many times. The J gene is TRBJ2-1, the V gene TRBV2, with 7 bases aligning to TRBD2. Germline assignment: CDR1 SNHLY and CDR2 FYNNEI. The junction had 6 bases not matched to a gene; V was cut back by 0 bases and J by 4 bases. The CDR3 totals 16 residues. The CDR3 DNA follows: TGTGCCAGCAGTGAAGCGCTTCCTAGCGGTTACAATGAGCAGTTCTTC. Protein: CASSEALPSGYNEQFF.

This clonotype came up a few times. The rearrangement links TRBV6-1 to TRBJ2-6; 9 positions agree with TRBD1. Germline V CDR1 and CDR2: MNHNS, SASEGT. V lost 8 bases to trimming and J lost 4 bases; unmatched junction nucleotides: 6. The CDR3 is 15 residues long. CDR3 sequence (DNA): TGTGCCAGCGGGGACAGGGTCGTAGGGGCCAACGTCCTGACTTTC. It is translated as CASGDRVVGANVLTF.

CDR3 sequence reads: CASREYSVTGELFF. The CDR3 DNA reads as TGTGCCAGCAGAGAATACAGTGTCACCGGGGAGCTGTTTTTT. The rearrangement links TRBV6-2 or TRBV6-3 to TRBJ2-2; D is undetermined. Trimming cost V 6 bases and J 4 bases, with 12 bases left between them. This CDR3 is 14 amino acids long. Per germline, CDR1 MNHEY and CDR2 SVGEGT.

This clonotype was seen at least ten times. V usage is TRBV2 and J usage is TRBJ2-7; D is uncertain. The germline CDR1 and CDR2 sequences are SNHLY and FYNNEI. Trimming stripped 3 bases from V and 3 bases from J, with 12 bases between. There are 14 residues in the CDR3. CDR3 bases: TGTGCCAGCAGTGATAGCCCCCTGAGCTACGAGCAGTACTTC. Amino acids: CASSDSPLSYEQYF. Combining the CDR3 with reference TRBV2 and TRBJ2-7 gives the whole variable domain EPEVTQTPSHQVTQMGQEVILRCVPISNHLYFYWYRQILGQKVEFLVSFYNNEISEKSEIFDDQFSVERPDGSNFTLKIRSTKLEDSAMYFCASSDSPLSYEQYFGPGTRLTVT.

This clonotype has more than one count but fewer than ten. The chain has TRBV29-1 and TRBJ2-5; D perhaps matches TRBD1 (6 bases). The V end lost 0 bases, the J end lost 6 bases, and 14 bases lay between the germline ends. This CDR3 has 14 residues. The germline V gene encodes CDR1 SQVTM and CDR2 ANQGSEA. CDR3 in DNA: TGCAGCGTTGAAGATCCGTCCAGGGGCCAGACCCAGTACTTC. Amino acid sequence: CSVEDPSRGQTQYF. The entire variable domain, with the rest obtained from reference TRBV29-1 and TRBJ2-5, is as follows: SAVISQKPSRDICQRGTSLTIQCQVDSQVTMMFWYRQQPGQSLTLIATANQGSEATYESGFVIDKFPISRPNLTFSTLTVSNMSPEDSSIYLCSVEDPSRGQTQYFGPGTRLLVL.

This clonotype was seen at least ten times. The V call is TRBV7-9, the J call TRBJ2-5; D ambiguous. The ends were cut back, 1 base at V and 2 bases at J, with 8 bases in the middle. CDR3 length: 14 amino acids. CDR1 is SEHNR, CDR2 FQNEAQ, per germline (reference sequence). Written as DNA, the CDR3 is TGTGCCAGCAGCTTAGTGGTGTGGCAAGAGACCCAGTACTTC. The encoded protein is CASSLVVWQETQYF.

V usage is TRBV25-1 and J usage is TRBJ2-7, with 10 bases that match TRBD2. The germline V gene has CDR1 MGHDK and CDR2 SYGVNS. The CDR3 runs 15 residues. V gave up 4 bases and J gave up 1 base; unmatched junction bases: 4. CDR3 protein: CASSASGRGSYEQYF. The CDR3, as DNA: TGTGCCAGCAGTGCCAGCGGGAGGGGTTCCTACGAGCAGTACTTC.